Listed below are T cell receptor beta chains from one sample, sequenced in a study of cytomegalovirus exposure and HLA in healthy donors. Using immunoSEQ multiplex PCR, the repertoire was profiled, and TCRdb retains in-frame clones only, with some absent. The sample includes about 160,000 clones, about 85% of them seen just once. The specimen sequenced was PBMCs. The receptors come from a man aged 18 to 29 in good health and CMV-seronegative. Each CDR3 is given with its conserved first and last residue. D genes are given only for firm matches. Not every row has a clone size; where given, it reads once, few, many or a size class.

v_call	d_call	j_call	clone_size	cdr3_nt	cdr3_aa
TRBV28	.	TRBJ1-6	.	TGTGCCAGCCGGGGGGACTCCTATAATTCACCCCTCCACTTT	CASRGDSYNSPLHF
TRBV4-1	.	TRBJ1-1	.	TGCGCCAGCAGCCGTACCATTACCGGGACACAGAACACTGAAGCTTTCTTT	CASSRTITGTQNTEAFF
TRBV6-1	TRBD1	TRBJ2-1	.	TGTGCCAGCAGTGGGGGGGGACAGGGCTACAATGAGCAGTTCTTC	CASSGGGQGYNEQFF
TRBV6-1	TRBD1	TRBJ1-5	.	TGTGCCAGCAGCCCCGGGACAGAAAATCAGCCCCAGCATTTT	CASSPGTENQPQHF
TRBV28	.	TRBJ1-1	.	TGTGCCAGCAGTTTGATATTCGGGGGGGGTACTGAAGCTTTCTTT	CASSLIFGGGTEAFF
TRBV7-8	.	TRBJ2-5	.	TGTGCCAGCAGCCCCTCGGACTGGGGAGTACTGACCCAGTACTTC	CASSPSDWGVLTQYF
TRBV6-1	TRBD2	TRBJ2-3	.	TGTGCCAGCAAGCGGGGGGGGAGCACAGATACGCAGTATTTT	CASKRGGSTDTQYF
TRBV4-1	.	TRBJ1-5	.	TGCGCCAGCAGCCACATAGGGGCCCCACAAAGCAATCAGCCCCAGCATTTT	CASSHIGAPQSNQPQHF
TRBV14	.	TRBJ2-7	.	TGTGCCAGCAGCCGCAGGGGAAACACCTACGAGCAGTACTTC	CASSRRGNTYEQYF
TRBV5-6	TRBD1	TRBJ2-7	.	TGTGCCAGCAGCTTGGGACAGGGGCTCTACTCCTCCTACGAGCAGTACTTC	CASSLGQGLYSSYEQYF
TRBV5-5	TRBD1	TRBJ1-5	.	TGTGCCAGCAGCGACCCAGGACAGGGGGACGGACAGCCCCAGCATTTT	CASSDPGQGDGQPQHF
TRBV7-9	.	TRBJ2-7	.	TGTTCCAGCAGCTTATCCCTCTACGAGCAGTACTTC	CSSSLSLYEQYF
TRBV4-3	TRBD2	TRBJ2-1	.	TGCGCCAGCAGCCAAGGGTGGCAGCGAAGAATAGCGGGAGGGAAGAACAATGAGCAGTTCTTC	CASSQGWQRRIAGGKNNEQFF
TRBV28	.	TRBJ2-6	.	TGTGCCAGCAGTCAAGGGGCCCCCTCTGGGGCCAACGTCCTGACTTTC	CASSQGAPSGANVLTF
TRBV19	.	TRBJ2-5	once	TGTGCCAGTAGTATAGGGGGACTCCTGCAAGAGACCCAGTACTTC	CASSIGGLLQETQYF
TRBV4-1	.	TRBJ2-4	.	TGCGCCAGCAGCCAAGGTCGAGGGGGATTAGCCAAAAACATTCAGTACTTC	CASSQGRGGLAKNIQYF
TRBV7-9	.	TRBJ2-5	.	TGTGCCAGCAGCTTAGTTTGGGGAGGTCTGTCGGAAGAGACCCAGTACTTC	CASSLVWGGLSEETQYF
TRBV9	.	TRBJ2-3	.	TGTGCCAGCAGCGTAGTAGGCGGCTCTAGCACAGATACGCAGTATTTT	CASSVVGGSSTDTQYF
TRBV6-5	.	TRBJ2-5	once	TGTGCCAGCAGTCAACGGGAAAAAGAGACCCAGTACTTC	CASSQREKETQYF
TRBV6-5	.	TRBJ2-7	.	TGTGCCAGCAGTTACAGGAGCTCCTACGAGCAGTACTTC	CASSYRSSYEQYF
TRBV9	.	TRBJ1-1	.	TGTGCCAGCAGCGTAGGTGACAATGAAGCTTTCTTT	CASSVGDNEAFF
TRBV19	TRBD2	TRBJ2-3	.	TGTGCCAGTAGTATGAGGACTAGCGGGGGCTCCACAGATACGCAGTATTTT	CASSMRTSGGSTDTQYF